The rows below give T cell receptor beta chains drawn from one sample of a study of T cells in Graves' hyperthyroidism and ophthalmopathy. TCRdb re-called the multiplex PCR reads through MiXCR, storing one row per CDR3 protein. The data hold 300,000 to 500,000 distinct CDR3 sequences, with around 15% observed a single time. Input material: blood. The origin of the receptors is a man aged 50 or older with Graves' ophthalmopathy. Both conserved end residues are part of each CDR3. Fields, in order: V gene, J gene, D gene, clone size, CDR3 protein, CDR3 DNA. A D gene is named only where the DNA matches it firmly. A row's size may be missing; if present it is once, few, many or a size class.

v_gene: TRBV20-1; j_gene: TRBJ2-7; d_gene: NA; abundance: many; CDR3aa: CSAGQGYEQYF; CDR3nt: TGCAGTGCAGGGCAGGGCTACGAGCAGTACTTC
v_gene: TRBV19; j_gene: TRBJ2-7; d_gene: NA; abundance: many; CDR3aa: CASSMTGASYEQYF; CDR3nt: TGTGCCAGTAGTATGACAGGAGCCAGCTACGAGCAGTACTTC
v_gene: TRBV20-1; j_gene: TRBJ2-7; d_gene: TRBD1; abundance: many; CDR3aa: CSANSRGRSYEQYF; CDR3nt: TGCAGTGCTAACTCCAGGGGGCGCTCCTACGAGCAGTACTTC
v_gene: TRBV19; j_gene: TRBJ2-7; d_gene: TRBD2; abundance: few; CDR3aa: CASSMASGLSRRQYF; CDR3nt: TGTGCCAGTAGTATGGCTAGCGGCCTATCTAGAAGGCAGTACTTC
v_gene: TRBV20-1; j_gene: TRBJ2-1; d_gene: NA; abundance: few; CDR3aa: CSANPRGGLYEQFF; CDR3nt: TGCAGTGCTAATCCACGGGGAGGTTTGTATGAGCAGTTCTTC
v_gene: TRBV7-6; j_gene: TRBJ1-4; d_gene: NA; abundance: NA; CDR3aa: CASGLNGPNEKLFF; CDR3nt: TGTGCCAGCGGCTTGAACGGCCCTAATGAAAAACTGTTTTTT
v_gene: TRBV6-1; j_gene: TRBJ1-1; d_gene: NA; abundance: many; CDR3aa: CASSEVEAVAEAFF; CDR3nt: TGTGCCAGCAGTGAAGTTGAGGCCGTCGCTGAAGCTTTCTTT
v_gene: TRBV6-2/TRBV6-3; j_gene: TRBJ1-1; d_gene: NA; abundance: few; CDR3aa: CASKTGGNTEAFF; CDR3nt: TGTGCCAGCAAAACGGGTGGGAACACTGAAGCTTTCTTT
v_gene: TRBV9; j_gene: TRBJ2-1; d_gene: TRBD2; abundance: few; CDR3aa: CASSVHYTGTSDNEQFF; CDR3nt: TGTGCCAGCAGCGTACACTATACCGGGACTAGCGACAATGAGCAGTTCTTC
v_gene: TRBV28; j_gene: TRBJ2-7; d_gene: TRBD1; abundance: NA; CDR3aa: CASSPRRGTGYYEQYF; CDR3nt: TGTGCCAGCAGTCCCAGGAGGGGGACAGGGTACTACGAGCAGTACTTC
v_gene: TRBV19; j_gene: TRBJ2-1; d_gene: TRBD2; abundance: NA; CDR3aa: CASSISSGIRNEQFF; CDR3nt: TGTGCCAGTAGTATATCCAGCGGGATTCGGAATGAGCAGTTCTTC
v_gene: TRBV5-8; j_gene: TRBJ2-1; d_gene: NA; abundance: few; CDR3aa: CASNPGEGRAGSHNEQFF; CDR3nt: TGTGCCAGCAACCCAGGGGAAGGGAGGGCCGGGTCCCACAATGAGCAGTTCTTC
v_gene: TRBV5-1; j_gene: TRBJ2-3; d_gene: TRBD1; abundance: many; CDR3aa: CASSLGDRIGDTQYF; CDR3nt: TGCGCCAGCAGCTTGGGGGACAGGATAGGAGATACGCAGTATTTT
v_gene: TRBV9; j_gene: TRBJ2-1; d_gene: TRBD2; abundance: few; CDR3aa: CASSVGGLADNEQFF; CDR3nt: TGTGCCAGCAGCGTAGGGGGACTAGCGGACAATGAGCAGTTCTTC
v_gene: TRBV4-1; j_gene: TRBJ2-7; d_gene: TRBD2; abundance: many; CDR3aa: CASSPSGSVGDEQYF; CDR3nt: TGCGCCAGCAGCCCTAGCGGGAGTGTCGGGGACGAGCAGTACTTC
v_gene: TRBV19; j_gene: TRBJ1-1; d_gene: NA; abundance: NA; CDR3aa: CASSSGGPEAFF; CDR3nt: TGTGCCAGTAGTTCCGGGGGCCCTGAAGCTTTCTTT
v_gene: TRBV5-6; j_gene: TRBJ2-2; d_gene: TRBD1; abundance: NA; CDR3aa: CASSPTGAAGELFF; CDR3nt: TGTGCCAGCAGCCCGACAGGGGCGGCCGGGGAGCTGTTTTTT
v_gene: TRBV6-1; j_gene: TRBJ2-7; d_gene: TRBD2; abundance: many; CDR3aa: CASSEAVAGGNPSYEQYF; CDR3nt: TGTGCCAGCAGTGAAGCGGTAGCGGGAGGGAATCCCTCCTACGAGCAGTACTTC
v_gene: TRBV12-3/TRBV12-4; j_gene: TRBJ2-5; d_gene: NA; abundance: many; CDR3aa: CASRPSGQETQYF; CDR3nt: TGTGCCAGCAGGCCGTCAGGACAAGAGACCCAGTACTTC
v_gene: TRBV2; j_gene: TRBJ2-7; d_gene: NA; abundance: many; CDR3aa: CASSDQAGEQYF; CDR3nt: TGTGCCAGCAGTGACCAGGCTGGGGAGCAGTACTTC
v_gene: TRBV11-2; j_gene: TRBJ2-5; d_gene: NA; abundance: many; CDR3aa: CASSGQETQYF; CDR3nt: TGTGCCAGCTCCGGGCAAGAGACCCAGTACTTC
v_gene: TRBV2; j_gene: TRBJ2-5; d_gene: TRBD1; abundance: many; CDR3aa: CASSGTVGETQYF; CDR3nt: TGTGCCAGCAGCGGGACAGTAGGAGAGACCCAGTACTTC
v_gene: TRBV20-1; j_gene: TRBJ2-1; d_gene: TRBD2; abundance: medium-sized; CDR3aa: CSARSLGLAAYNEQFF; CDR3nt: TGCAGTGCTAGATCTTTAGGACTAGCGGCCTACAATGAGCAGTTCTTC
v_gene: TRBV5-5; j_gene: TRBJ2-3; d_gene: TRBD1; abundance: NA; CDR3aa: CASTVPGQGKLDTQYF; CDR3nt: TGTGCCAGCACGGTTCCGGGACAGGGGAAATTAGATACGCAGTATTTT
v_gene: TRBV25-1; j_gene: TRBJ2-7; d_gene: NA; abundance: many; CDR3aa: CASSDRSDIGRNEQYF; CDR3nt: TGTGCCAGCAGTGATCGTAGCGACATAGGCAGAAACGAGCAGTACTTC
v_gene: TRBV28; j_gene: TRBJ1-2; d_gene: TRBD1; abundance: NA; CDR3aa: CASSFTGGPNYGYTF; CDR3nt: TGTGCCAGCAGTTTTACAGGGGGACCCAACTATGGCTACACCTTC
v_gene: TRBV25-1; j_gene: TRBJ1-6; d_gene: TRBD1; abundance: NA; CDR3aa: CASSVTGVSPLHF; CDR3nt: TGTGCCAGCAGTGTTACAGGGGTTTCACCCCTCCACTTT
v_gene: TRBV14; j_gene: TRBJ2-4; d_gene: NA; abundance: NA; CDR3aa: CASSHTALAKNIQYF; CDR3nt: TGTGCCAGCAGCCATACCGCACTAGCCAAAAACATTCAGTACTTC
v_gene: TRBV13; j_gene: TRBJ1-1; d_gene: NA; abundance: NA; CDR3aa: CASSGGLWTEAFF; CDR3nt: TGTGCCAGCAGCGGGGGGCTATGGACTGAAGCTTTCTTT
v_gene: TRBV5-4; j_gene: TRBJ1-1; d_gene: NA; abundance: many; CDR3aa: CASSSVYSTEAFF; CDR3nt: TGTGCCAGCAGCTCAGTTTACAGCACAGAAGCTTTCTTT
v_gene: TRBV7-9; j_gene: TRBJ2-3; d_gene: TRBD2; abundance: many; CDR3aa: CASSSLAGGPTDTQYF; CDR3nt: TGTGCCAGCAGCTCACTAGCGGGAGGGCCTACAGATACGCAGTATTTT
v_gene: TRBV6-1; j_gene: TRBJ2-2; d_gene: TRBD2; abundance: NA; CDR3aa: CASSWGGWDTGELFF; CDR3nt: TGTGCCAGCAGCTGGGGAGGGTGGGACACCGGGGAGCTGTTTTTT
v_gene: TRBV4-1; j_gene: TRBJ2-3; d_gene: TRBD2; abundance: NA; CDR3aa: CASSQSSGPTDTQYF; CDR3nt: TGCGCCAGCAGCCAATCTAGCGGACCCACAGATACGCAGTATTTT
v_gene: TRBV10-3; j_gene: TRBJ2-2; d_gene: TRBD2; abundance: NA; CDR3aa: CAISLGLAGGWGLFF; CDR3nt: TGTGCCATCAGTCTCGGACTAGCGGGAGGTTGGGGGCTGTTTTTT
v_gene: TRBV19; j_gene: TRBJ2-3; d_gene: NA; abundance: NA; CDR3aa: CASSPRQFSTDTQYF; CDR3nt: TGTGCCAGTAGTCCAAGACAATTCAGCACAGATACGCAGTATTTT
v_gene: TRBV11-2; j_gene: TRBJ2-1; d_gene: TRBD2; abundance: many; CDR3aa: CASSLEARLAGGLNNEQFF; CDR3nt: TGTGCCAGCAGCTTAGAGGCGAGACTAGCGGGGGGATTGAACAATGAGCAGTTCTTC
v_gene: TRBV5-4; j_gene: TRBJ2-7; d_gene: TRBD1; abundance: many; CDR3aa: CASSLETGRSYEQYF; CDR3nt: TGTGCCAGCAGCTTGGAGACAGGGCGCTCCTACGAGCAGTACTTC
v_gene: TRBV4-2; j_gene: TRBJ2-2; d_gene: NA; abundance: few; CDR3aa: CASSIRGGRSRTGELFF; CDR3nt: TGTGCCAGCAGCATTCGAGGGGGAAGGTCAAGGACCGGGGAGCTGTTTTTT
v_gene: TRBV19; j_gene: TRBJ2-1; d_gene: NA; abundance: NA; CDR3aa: CASSMGWDYNEQFF; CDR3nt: TGTGCCAGTAGTATGGGTTGGGACTACAATGAGCAGTTCTTC
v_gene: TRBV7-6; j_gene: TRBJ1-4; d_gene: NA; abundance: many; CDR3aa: CASSFGGAGEKLFF; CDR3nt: TGTGCCAGCAGCTTTGGAGGGGCGGGTGAAAAACTGTTTTTT
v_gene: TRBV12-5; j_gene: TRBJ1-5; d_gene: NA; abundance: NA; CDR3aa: CASWSGAPDQPQHF; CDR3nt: TGTGCTAGTTGGAGCGGGGCCCCCGATCAGCCCCAGCATTTT
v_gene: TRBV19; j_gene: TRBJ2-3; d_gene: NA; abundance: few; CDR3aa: CASSTHSLYGSTDTQYF; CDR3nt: TGTGCCAGTAGTACTCACTCTTTATACGGGAGCACAGATACGCAGTATTTT
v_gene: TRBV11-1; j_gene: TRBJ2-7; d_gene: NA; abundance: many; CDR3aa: CASSSTDSDPFYEQYF; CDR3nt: TGTGCCAGCAGCAGCACGGACAGCGACCCCTTCTACGAGCAGTACTTC
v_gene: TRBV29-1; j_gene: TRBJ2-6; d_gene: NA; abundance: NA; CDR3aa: CSVEWVATIPGANVLTF; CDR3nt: TGCAGCGTTGAGTGGGTAGCAACCATCCCTGGGGCCAACGTCCTGACTTTC
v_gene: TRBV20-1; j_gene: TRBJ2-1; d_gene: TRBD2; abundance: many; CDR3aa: CSALGLAGSIEQFF; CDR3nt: TGCAGTGCACTCGGACTAGCGGGCTCGATCGAGCAGTTCTTC
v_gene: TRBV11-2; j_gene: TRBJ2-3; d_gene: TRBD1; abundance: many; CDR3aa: CASSLGPGQSTDTQYF; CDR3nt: TGTGCCAGCAGCCTAGGACCGGGACAGAGCACAGATACGCAGTATTTT
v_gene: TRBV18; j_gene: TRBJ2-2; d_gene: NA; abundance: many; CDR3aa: CASSPQGSNTGELFF; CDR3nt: TGTGCCAGCTCACCCCAGGGGTCGAACACCGGGGAGCTGTTTTTT
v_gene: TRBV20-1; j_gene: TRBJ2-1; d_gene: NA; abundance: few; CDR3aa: CSASDSGLVSFNEQFF; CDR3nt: TGCAGTGCTAGTGATTCGGGATTAGTTTCCTTCAATGAGCAGTTCTTC
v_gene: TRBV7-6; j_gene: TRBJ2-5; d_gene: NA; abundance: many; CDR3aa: CASSLEHWDKETQYF; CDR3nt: TGTGCCAGCAGCTTAGAGCATTGGGACAAAGAGACCCAGTACTTC
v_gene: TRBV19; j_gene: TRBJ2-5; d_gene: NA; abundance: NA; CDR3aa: CASSTNTAQGLETQYF; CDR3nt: TGTGCCAGTAGTACAAACACCGCCCAGGGGTTGGAGACCCAGTACTTC
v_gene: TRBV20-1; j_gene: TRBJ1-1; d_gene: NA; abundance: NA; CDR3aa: CSAVVRGTEAFF; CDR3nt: TGCAGTGCGGTCGTCCGGGGAACTGAAGCTTTCTTT